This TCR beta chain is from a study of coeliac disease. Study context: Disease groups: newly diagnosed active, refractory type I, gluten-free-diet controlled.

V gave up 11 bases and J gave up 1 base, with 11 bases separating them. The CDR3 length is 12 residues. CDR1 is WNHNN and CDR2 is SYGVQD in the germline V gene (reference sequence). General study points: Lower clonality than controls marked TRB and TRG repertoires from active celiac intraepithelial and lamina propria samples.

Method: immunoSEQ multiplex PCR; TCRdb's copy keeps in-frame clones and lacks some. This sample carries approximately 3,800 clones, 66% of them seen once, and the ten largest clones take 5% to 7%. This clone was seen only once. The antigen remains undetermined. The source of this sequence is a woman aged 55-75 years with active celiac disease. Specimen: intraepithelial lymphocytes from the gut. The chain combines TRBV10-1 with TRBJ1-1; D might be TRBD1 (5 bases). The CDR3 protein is CAGLTGNTEAFF. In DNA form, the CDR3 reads TGCGCCGGCCTAACAGGGAACACTGAAGCTTTCTTT.